These T cell receptor beta chains were read from a single sample in a study of blood T cell repertoires in COVID-19. Sequenced by immunoSEQ multiplex PCR; TCRdb stores in-frame clones only, minus some. The sample has fewer than 80,000 clones, approximately 86% seen once. Source material: peripheral blood. The receptors shown here come from an elderly man with COVID-19, enrolled during active disease. Both conserved end residues are part of each CDR3. The order of the fields is V gene, clone size, CDR3 length, J gene, D gene, CDR3 protein, CDR3 DNA. The D gene is left open where the match is weak. Size values are once, few and many counts, or a class for expanded clones, and some rows have none.

v_gene: TRBV7-2
abundance: .
len: 14
j_gene: TRBJ1-1
d_gene: TRBD1
CDR3aa: CASSLDRGRAEAFF
CDR3nt: TGTGCCAGCAGCTTGGACAGGGGGCGGGCTGAAGCTTTCTTT

v_gene: TRBV7-9
abundance: medium-sized
len: 16
j_gene: TRBJ2-1
d_gene: TRBD2
CDR3aa: CASSLPAGSSYNEQFF
CDR3nt: TGTGCCAGCAGCCTCCCAGCGGGGAGCTCCTACAATGAGCAGTTCTTC

v_gene: TRBV7-9
abundance: .
len: 15
j_gene: TRBJ2-1
d_gene: .
CDR3aa: CASSPPTGSYNEQFF
CDR3nt: TGTGCCAGCAGCCCCCCTACGGGCTCCTACAATGAGCAGTTCTTC

v_gene: TRBV5-6
abundance: .
len: 12
j_gene: TRBJ2-7
d_gene: .
CDR3aa: CASSLARYEQYF
CDR3nt: TGTGCCAGCAGCTTGGCCCGCTACGAGCAGTACTTC

v_gene: TRBV12-3/TRBV12-4
abundance: .
len: 12
j_gene: TRBJ2-3
d_gene: .
CDR3aa: CASAPPGDTQYF
CDR3nt: TGTGCCAGCGCCCCTCCAGGAGATACGCAGTATTTT

v_gene: TRBV9
abundance: .
len: 15
j_gene: TRBJ1-5
d_gene: .
CDR3aa: CASSFRGYSNQPQHF
CDR3nt: TGTGCCAGCAGCTTCAGGGGTTATAGCAATCAGCCCCAGCATTTT

v_gene: TRBV6-6
abundance: .
len: 13
j_gene: TRBJ2-5
d_gene: .
CDR3aa: CASESEAQETQYF
CDR3nt: TGTGCCAGCGAGAGTGAGGCACAAGAGACCCAGTACTTC

v_gene: TRBV6-5
abundance: .
len: 15
j_gene: TRBJ2-1
d_gene: TRBD1
CDR3aa: CASRAGTGGYNEQFF
CDR3nt: TGTGCCAGCAGGGCCGGGACAGGAGGGTACAATGAGCAGTTCTTC

v_gene: TRBV14
abundance: once
len: 17
j_gene: TRBJ2-5
d_gene: .
CDR3aa: CASSQDRRRGGQETQYF
CDR3nt: TGTGCCAGCAGCCAAGATCGGCGCCGGGGGGGACAGGAGACCCAGTACTTC

v_gene: TRBV4-2
abundance: .
len: 17
j_gene: TRBJ1-4
d_gene: TRBD1
CDR3aa: CASSQDSRDRGVEKLFF
CDR3nt: TGTGCCAGCAGCCAAGATAGTAGGGACAGGGGGGTTGAAAAACTGTTTTTT

v_gene: TRBV4-1
abundance: .
len: 13
j_gene: TRBJ1-2
d_gene: .
CDR3aa: CASSQEAGYGYTF
CDR3nt: TGCGCCAGCAGCCAAGAGGCAGGCTATGGCTACACCTTC

v_gene: TRBV28
abundance: .
len: 17
j_gene: TRBJ1-5
d_gene: .
CDR3aa: CASSLFFRNRSNQPQHF
CDR3nt: TGTGCCAGCAGTTTATTCTTCAGAAACAGGAGCAATCAGCCCCAGCATTTT

v_gene: TRBV4-2
abundance: .
len: 18
j_gene: TRBJ2-2
d_gene: TRBD1
CDR3aa: CASSQGRDRDANTGELFF
CDR3nt: TGTGCCAGCAGCCAAGGCCGGGACAGGGACGCGAACACCGGGGAGCTGTTTTTT

v_gene: TRBV6-2/TRBV6-3
abundance: .
len: 17
j_gene: TRBJ2-5
d_gene: TRBD1
CDR3aa: CASSYVVGQGAQETQYF
CDR3nt: TGTGCCAGCAGTTACGTCGTAGGACAGGGGGCACAAGAGACCCAGTACTTC

v_gene: TRBV18
abundance: .
len: 13
j_gene: TRBJ2-3
d_gene: .
CDR3aa: CASSPTVGDTQYF
CDR3nt: TGTGCCAGCTCACCGACAGTTGGAGATACGCAGTATTTT

v_gene: TRBV18
abundance: .
len: 15
j_gene: TRBJ1-1
d_gene: .
CDR3aa: CASSPFPGVNTEAFF
CDR3nt: TGTGCCAGCTCACCGTTCCCAGGGGTTAACACTGAAGCTTTCTTT

v_gene: TRBV9
abundance: .
len: 15
j_gene: TRBJ1-3
d_gene: .
CDR3aa: CASSVGFGSGNTIYF
CDR3nt: TGTGCCAGCAGCGTAGGGTTCGGTTCTGGAAACACCATATATTTT

v_gene: TRBV7-9
abundance: .
len: 12
j_gene: TRBJ2-7
d_gene: .
CDR3aa: CASSLGDTGQYF
CDR3nt: TGTGCCAGCAGCTTAGGAGATACAGGGCAGTACTTC

v_gene: TRBV5-4
abundance: once
len: 16
j_gene: TRBJ2-2
d_gene: TRBD1
CDR3aa: CASSLPGTANTGELFF
CDR3nt: TGTGCCAGCAGTCTTCCCGGGACAGCGAACACCGGGGAGCTGTTTTTT

v_gene: TRBV6-5
abundance: .
len: 15
j_gene: TRBJ1-5
d_gene: .
CDR3aa: CASRSGAGGNQPQHF
CDR3nt: TGTGCCAGCAGGTCAGGCGCGGGAGGCAATCAGCCCCAGCATTTT

v_gene: TRBV29-1
abundance: .
len: 13
j_gene: TRBJ2-7
d_gene: TRBD1
CDR3aa: CSARQGALYEQYF
CDR3nt: TGCAGCGCGCGACAGGGGGCTCTTTACGAGCAGTACTTC

v_gene: TRBV24-1
abundance: .
len: 14
j_gene: TRBJ1-2
d_gene: .
CDR3aa: CATSDPAKGGGYTF
CDR3nt: TGTGCCACCAGTGACCCCGCTAAAGGGGGTGGCTACACCTTC

v_gene: TRBV28
abundance: .
len: 14
j_gene: TRBJ1-2
d_gene: TRBD1
CDR3aa: CASSLGGAGYGYTF
CDR3nt: TGTGCCAGCAGCTTAGGGGGCGCAGGCTATGGCTACACCTTC

v_gene: TRBV5-4
abundance: .
len: 13
j_gene: TRBJ1-1
d_gene: TRBD1
CDR3aa: CASTTGGGSGAFF
CDR3nt: TGTGCCAGCACAACAGGGGGGGGAAGTGGAGCTTTCTTT

v_gene: TRBV3-1/TRBV3-2
abundance: .
len: 17
j_gene: TRBJ2-7
d_gene: TRBD2
CDR3aa: CASSRQFGGGSGAEQYF
CDR3nt: TGTGCCAGCAGCCGTCAGTTTGGGGGAGGGTCCGGAGCCGAGCAGTACTTC

v_gene: TRBV6-2/TRBV6-3
abundance: .
len: 16
j_gene: TRBJ1-6
d_gene: TRBD1
CDR3aa: CASSYTGTVSDSPLHF
CDR3nt: TGTGCCAGCAGTTACACCGGGACAGTGAGTGATTCACCCCTCCACTTT

v_gene: TRBV18
abundance: .
len: 14
j_gene: TRBJ1-1
d_gene: .
CDR3aa: CASSPGNSGTEAFF
CDR3nt: TGTGCCAGCTCACCGGGGAATTCGGGAACTGAAGCTTTCTTT

v_gene: TRBV27
abundance: .
len: 15
j_gene: TRBJ1-1
d_gene: .
CDR3aa: CASSFTGSGSTEAFF
CDR3nt: TGTGCCAGCAGTTTTACGGGATCTGGGAGCACTGAAGCTTTCTTT

v_gene: TRBV19
abundance: .
len: 16
j_gene: TRBJ2-2
d_gene: TRBD2
CDR3aa: CASSLGLGSRTGELFF
CDR3nt: TGTGCCAGTAGTCTAGGACTAGGCAGTAGAACCGGGGAGCTGTTTTTT

v_gene: TRBV7-7
abundance: .
len: 15
j_gene: TRBJ1-4
d_gene: .
CDR3aa: CASSRTASTNEKLFF
CDR3nt: TGTGCCAGCAGCCGGACAGCCTCAACTAATGAAAAACTGTTTTTT

v_gene: TRBV19
abundance: .
len: 14
j_gene: TRBJ2-3
d_gene: TRBD2
CDR3aa: CASTAGGPADTQYF
CDR3nt: TGTGCCAGTACAGCGGGGGGACCTGCGGATACGCAGTATTTT